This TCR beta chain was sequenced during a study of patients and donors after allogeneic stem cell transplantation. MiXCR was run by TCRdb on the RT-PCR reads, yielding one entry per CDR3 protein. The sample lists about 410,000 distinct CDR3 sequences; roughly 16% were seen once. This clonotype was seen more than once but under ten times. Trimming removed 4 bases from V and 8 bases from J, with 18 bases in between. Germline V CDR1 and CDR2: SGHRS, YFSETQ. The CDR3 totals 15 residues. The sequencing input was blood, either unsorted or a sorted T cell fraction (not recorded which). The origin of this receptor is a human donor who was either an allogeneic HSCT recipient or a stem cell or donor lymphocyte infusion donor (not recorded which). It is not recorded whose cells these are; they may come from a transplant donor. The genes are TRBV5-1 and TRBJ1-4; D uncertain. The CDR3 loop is CASSRGGRRGEKLFF. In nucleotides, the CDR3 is TGCGCCAGCAGCCGAGGCGGGAGACGAGGCGAAAAACTGTTTTTT.